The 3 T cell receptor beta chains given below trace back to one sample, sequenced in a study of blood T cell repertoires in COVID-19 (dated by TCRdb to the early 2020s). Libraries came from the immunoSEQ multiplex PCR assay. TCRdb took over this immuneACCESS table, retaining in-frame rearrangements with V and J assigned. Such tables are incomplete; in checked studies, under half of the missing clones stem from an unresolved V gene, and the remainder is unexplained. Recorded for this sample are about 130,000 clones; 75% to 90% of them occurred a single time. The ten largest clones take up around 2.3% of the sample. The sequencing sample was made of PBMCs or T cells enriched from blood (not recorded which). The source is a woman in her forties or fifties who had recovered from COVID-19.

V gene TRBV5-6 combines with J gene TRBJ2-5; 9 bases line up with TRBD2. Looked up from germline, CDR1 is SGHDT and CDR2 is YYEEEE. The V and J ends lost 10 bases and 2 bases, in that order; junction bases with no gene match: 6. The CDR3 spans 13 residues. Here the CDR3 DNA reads TGTGCCGGCGGGAGGGGCGGGCAAGAGACCCAGTACTTC. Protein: CAGGRGGQETQYF. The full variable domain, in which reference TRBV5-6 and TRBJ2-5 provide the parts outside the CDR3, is DAGVTQSPTHLIKTRGQQVTLRCSPKSGHDTVSWYQQALGQGPQFIFQYYEEEERQRGNFPDRFSGHQFPNYSSELNVNALLLGDSALYLCAGGRGGQETQYFGPGTRLLVL.

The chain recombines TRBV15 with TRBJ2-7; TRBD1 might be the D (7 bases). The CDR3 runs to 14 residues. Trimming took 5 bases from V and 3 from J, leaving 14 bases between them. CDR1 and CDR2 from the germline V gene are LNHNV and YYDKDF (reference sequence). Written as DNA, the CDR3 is TGTGCCACCAGCTGGGAGGACAGGAGCTACGAGCAGTACTTC. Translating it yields CATSWEDRSYEQYF.

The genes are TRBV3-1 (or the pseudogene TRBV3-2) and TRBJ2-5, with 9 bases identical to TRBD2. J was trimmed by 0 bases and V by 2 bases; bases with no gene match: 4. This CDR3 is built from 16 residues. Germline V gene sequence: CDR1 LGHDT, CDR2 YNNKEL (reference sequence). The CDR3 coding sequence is TGTGCCAGCAGCCAATCAGCGGGGGGACACCAAGAGACCCAGTACTTC. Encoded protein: CASSQSAGGHQETQYF.